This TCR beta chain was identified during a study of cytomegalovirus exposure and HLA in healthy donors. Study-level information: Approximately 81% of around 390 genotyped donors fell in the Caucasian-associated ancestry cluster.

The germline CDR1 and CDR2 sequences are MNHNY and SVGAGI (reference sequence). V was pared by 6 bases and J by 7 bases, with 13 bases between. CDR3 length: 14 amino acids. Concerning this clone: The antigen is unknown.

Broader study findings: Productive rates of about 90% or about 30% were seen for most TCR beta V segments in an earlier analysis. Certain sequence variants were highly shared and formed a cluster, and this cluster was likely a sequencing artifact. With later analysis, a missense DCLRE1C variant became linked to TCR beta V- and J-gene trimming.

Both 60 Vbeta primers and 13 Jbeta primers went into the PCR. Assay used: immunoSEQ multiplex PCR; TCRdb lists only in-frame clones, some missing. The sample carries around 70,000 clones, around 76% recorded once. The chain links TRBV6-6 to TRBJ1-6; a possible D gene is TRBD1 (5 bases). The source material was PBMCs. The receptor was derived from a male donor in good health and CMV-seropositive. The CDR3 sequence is CASSPWQGNSPLHF. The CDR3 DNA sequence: TGTGCCAGCAGCCCCTGGCAGGGAAATTCACCCCTCCACTTT.